These T cell receptor beta chains were read from a single sample in a study of T cells after yellow fever vaccination. In TCRdb, the 5' RACE reads were re-called with MiXCR into one record per CDR3 protein. The sample includes 620,000 or so distinct CDR3 sequences, 12% of them seen just once. Here the sequenced sample was PBMCs, taken on the day of the yellow fever booster vaccination. Receptors originate from a young man who received the YFV17D yellow fever vaccine. CDR3s include the opening cysteine and the closing phenylalanine or tryptophan. A D gene is named only where the DNA matches it firmly. Some rows mark clone size as missing; the rest say once, few, many or name a class of expanded clone.

>TRBJ1-1|NA|NA|15|TRBV29-1
CSVEETGMMDTEAFF
TGCAGCGTTGAAGAAACAGGGATGATGGACACTGAAGCTTTCTTT
>TRBJ2-5|few|NA|15|TRBV6-5
CASSHRQGGGETQYF
TGTGCCAGCAGTCACAGACAGGGCGGAGGGGAGACCCAGTACTTC
>TRBJ1-1|few|NA|15|TRBV6-2/TRBV6-3
CASSPIPWDNTEAFF
TGTGCCAGCAGTCCCATCCCGTGGGACAACACTGAAGCTTTCTTT
>TRBJ2-3|few|NA|15|TRBV20-1
CSARAPVTLADTQYF
TGCAGTGCTAGAGCCCCGGTGACCCTGGCAGATACGCAGTATTTT
>TRBJ2-3|few|NA|14|TRBV7-9
CASSLGHLGDTQYF
TGTGCCAGCAGCTTAGGACACTTGGGGGATACGCAGTATTTT
>TRBJ2-7|few|NA|15|TRBV10-3
CAISESRTDYHEQYF
TGTGCCATCAGTGAGTCTAGAACGGATTACCACGAGCAGTACTTC
>TRBJ1-1|NA|NA|14|TRBV3-1
CASTQHGENTEAFF
TGTGCCAGCACCCAACACGGGGAGAACACTGAAGCTTTCTTT
>TRBJ2-1|many|NA|14|TRBV29-1
CSVETGVSYNEQFF
TGCAGCGTTGAGACAGGAGTCTCCTACAATGAGCAGTTCTTC
>TRBJ2-7|NA|TRBD2|18|TRBV6-5
CASSYSYSGTGSSYEQYF
TGTGCCAGCAGTTACTCGTACAGCGGGACCGGTTCATCCTACGAGCAGTACTTC
>TRBJ2-5|few|NA|15|TRBV6-2/TRBV6-3
CASSYRRQGGETQYF
TGTGCCAGCAGTTACCGGAGACAGGGAGGGGAGACCCAGTACTTC
>TRBJ1-5|many|NA|14|TRBV28
CASISGQGYQPQHF
TGTGCCAGCATCTCGGGGCAGGGGTATCAGCCCCAGCATTTT
>TRBJ2-1|NA|TRBD2|16|TRBV11-2
CASSFYSGRTHNEQFF
TGTGCCAGCAGCTTCTATAGCGGGAGAACCCACAATGAGCAGTTCTTC
>TRBJ2-6|few|NA|15|TRBV9
CASSVGHSGANVLTF
TGTGCCAGCAGCGTGGGGCACTCTGGGGCCAACGTCCTGACTTTC
>TRBJ2-3|few|NA|17|TRBV25-1
CASSEARDWEDTDTQYF
TGTGCCAGCAGTGAAGCCCGGGACTGGGAGGACACAGATACGCAGTATTTT
>TRBJ2-1|few|NA|13|TRBV3-1
CASSQTGRGAQFF
TGTGCCAGCAGCCAAACGGGACGCGGGGCGCAGTTCTTC
>TRBJ1-4|few|NA|10|TRBV20-1
CSAMDEKLFF
TGCAGTGCTATGGATGAAAAACTGTTTTTT
>TRBJ2-3|few|TRBD2|16|TRBV7-9
CATRHQGGSGTDTQYF
TGTGCCACCAGGCACCAAGGCGGGAGCGGAACAGATACGCAGTATTTT
>TRBJ2-3|few|TRBD2|15|TRBV20-1
CSAYGLAGGRDTQYF
TGCAGTGCTTACGGACTAGCGGGAGGCAGAGATACGCAGTATTTT
>TRBJ2-7|once|NA|14|TRBV7-9
CASSSGAGSYEQYF
TGTGCCAGCAGCTCGGGGGCTGGTTCCTACGAGCAGTACTTC
>TRBJ1-1|NA|NA|11|TRBV7-9
CASILGTEAFF
TGTGCCAGCATCTTAGGCACTGAAGCTTTCTTT
>TRBJ2-5|few|TRBD2|17|TRBV7-2
CASSSKTSGKDRETQYF
TGTGCCAGCAGCTCTAAGACTAGCGGGAAGGATAGGGAGACCCAGTACTTC
>TRBJ2-5|many|NA|15|TRBV14
CASSQGGRVQETQYF
TGTGCCAGCAGCCAAGGGGGGAGAGTCCAAGAGACCCAGTACTTC
>TRBJ2-4|NA|TRBD2|14|TRBV6-2/TRBV6-3
CASSYGRELNIQYF
TGTGCCAGCAGTTACGGGCGGGAGTTAAACATTCAGTACTTC
>TRBJ2-3|many|NA|17|TRBV7-6
CASSLRQLGDSADTQYF
TGTGCCAGCAGCTTACGTCAGTTGGGAGATTCCGCAGATACGCAGTATTTT
>TRBJ1-1|few|NA|13|TRBV30
CAWSPQVNTEAFF
TGTGCCTGGTCCCCACAGGTGAACACTGAAGCTTTCTTT
>TRBJ2-2|NA|NA|15|TRBV7-9
CASSRGPLNTGELFF
TGTGCCAGCAGCCGCGGGCCGTTGAACACCGGGGAGCTGTTTTTT
>TRBJ1-1|NA|TRBD1|17|TRBV5-1
CASRSGQGILMNTEAFF
TGCGCCAGCAGATCGGGACAGGGGATTCTCATGAACACTGAAGCTTTCTTT
>TRBJ2-1|many|TRBD1|14|TRBV9
CASSEDRADNEQFF
TGTGCCAGCAGCGAGGACAGGGCGGACAATGAGCAGTTCTTC
>TRBJ2-1|many|NA|13|TRBV7-2
CASSLSVYNEQFF
TGTGCCAGCAGTTTATCAGTGTACAATGAGCAGTTCTTC
>TRBJ2-1|NA|NA|13|TRBV10-3
CAATPESYNEQFF
TGTGCCGCCACCCCGGAGTCCTACAATGAGCAGTTCTTC
>TRBJ2-2|few|NA|14|TRBV29-1
CSAPRGDGTGELFF
TGCAGCGCGCCCCGCGGGGACGGCACCGGGGAGCTGTTTTTT
>TRBJ2-3|NA|NA|11|TRBV29-1
CSVSQPNTQYF
TGCAGCGTCTCTCAGCCAAATACGCAGTATTTT
>TRBJ2-7|NA|NA|13|TRBV2
CASSIRETYEQYF
TGTGCCAGCAGCATCCGGGAAACCTACGAGCAGTACTTC
>TRBJ2-1|many|TRBD2|16|TRBV24-1
CATSDPGTSGYNEQFF
TGTGCCACCAGTGACCCCGGGACTAGCGGCTACAATGAGCAGTTCTTC
>TRBJ2-1|few|TRBD2|15|TRBV2
CASSPRTSPSNEQFF
TGTGCCAGCTCCCCCCGGACTAGCCCCTCCAATGAGCAGTTCTTC
>TRBJ1-4|few|NA|14|TRBV3-1
CASSQRWEVEKLFF
TGTGCCAGCAGCCAGAGGTGGGAAGTCGAAAAACTGTTTTTT
>TRBJ2-5|few|NA|12|TRBV7-9
CASTRGFETQYF
TGTGCCAGCACCCGGGGCTTTGAGACCCAGTACTTC
>TRBJ1-6|few|NA|15|TRBV6-1
CASSRGQTDNSPLHF
TGTGCCAGCAGCCGCGGACAGACAGATAATTCACCCCTCCACTTT
>TRBJ2-1|many|NA|17|TRBV20-1
CSARDEVGSGSYNEQFF
TGCAGTGCTAGAGACGAGGTTGGGTCTGGGTCCTACAATGAGCAGTTCTTC
>TRBJ2-1|NA|TRBD2|16|TRBV12-3/TRBV12-4
CASSPAFLAGGNEQFF
TGTGCCAGCAGCCCCGCCTTTCTAGCGGGAGGCAATGAGCAGTTCTTC
>TRBJ2-7|NA|TRBD2|17|TRBV5-1
CASSFLNGRAHRHEQYF
TGCGCCAGCAGCTTTCTTAACGGGAGGGCCCACCGTCACGAGCAGTACTTC
>TRBJ2-7|NA|TRBD2|14|TRBV11-2
CASSLTSGAAEQYF
TGTGCCAGCAGCTTAACTAGCGGGGCCGCCGAGCAGTACTTC
>TRBJ2-1|NA|NA|15|TRBV27
CASSPRGSVYNEQFF
TGTGCCAGCAGTCCTCGGGGTAGCGTCTACAATGAGCAGTTCTTC
>TRBJ2-5|few|NA|14|TRBV11-2
CASSSKGARGTQYF
TGTGCCAGCAGCTCAAAAGGGGCGCGGGGGACCCAGTACTTC
>TRBJ2-1|NA|NA|13|TRBV5-1
CASEASSYNEQFF
TGCGCCAGCGAAGCTAGCTCCTACAATGAGCAGTTCTTC
>TRBJ1-1|many|NA|15|TRBV7-2
CASSLRGNMNTEAFF
TGTGCCAGCAGCTTAAGGGGGAACATGAACACTGAAGCTTTCTTT
>TRBJ2-3|few|TRBD2|15|TRBV12-3/TRBV12-4
CASSWGSGSTDTQYF
TGTGCCAGCAGTTGGGGTAGCGGGTCCACAGATACGCAGTATTTT
>TRBJ1-1|NA|TRBD1|15|TRBV5-1
CASSFSQGADTEAFF
TGCGCCAGCAGCTTCTCACAGGGGGCTGACACTGAAGCTTTCTTT
>TRBJ1-2|NA|NA|13|TRBV12-3/TRBV12-4
CASSLGKGYGYTF
TGTGCCAGCAGTTTAGGGAAGGGCTATGGCTACACCTTC
>TRBJ2-5|NA|TRBD1|16|TRBV5-1
CASRSQGAASQETQYF
TGCGCCAGCAGGTCACAGGGGGCGGCCTCCCAAGAGACCCAGTACTTC